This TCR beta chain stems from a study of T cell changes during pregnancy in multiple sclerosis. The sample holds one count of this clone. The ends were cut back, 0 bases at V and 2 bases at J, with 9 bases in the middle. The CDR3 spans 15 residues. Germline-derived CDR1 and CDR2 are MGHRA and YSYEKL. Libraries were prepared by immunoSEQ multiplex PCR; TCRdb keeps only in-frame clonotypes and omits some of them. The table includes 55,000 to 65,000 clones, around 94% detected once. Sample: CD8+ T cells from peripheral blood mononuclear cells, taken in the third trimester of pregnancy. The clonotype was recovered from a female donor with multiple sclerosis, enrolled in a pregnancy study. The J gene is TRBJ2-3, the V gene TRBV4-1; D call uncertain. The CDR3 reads CASSQEASYTDTQYF. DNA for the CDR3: TGCGCCAGCAGCCAAGAAGCGAGCTACACAGATACGCAGTATTTT.